Shown below are 30 T cell receptor beta chains from a single sample sequenced in a study of CD8 T cells in seronegative destructive rheumatoid arthritis (dated by TCRdb to the early 2020s). The library was prepared using the immunoSEQ multiplex PCR assay. This is the immuneACCESS table as TCRdb keeps it, with only in-frame sequences that have V and J called. A part of the clones is gone; compared with another copy, unresolved V genes explain less than half, and the rest is unexplained. This sample holds about 940 clones; approximately 84% were observed only once. The ten largest clones add up to approximately 22% of the sample. Sequenced material: CD8+ T cells from blood. These receptors all stem from an older woman with seronegative destructive rheumatoid arthritis.

The chain carries TRBV27 and TRBJ2-1; D is uncertain. Trimming shortened V by 1 base and J by 6 bases, and 13 bases separated the two germline ends. The CDR3 sequence is 15 residues long. Germline CDR1 reads MNHEY; CDR2 reads SMNVEV (reference sequence). CDR3 sequence: CASSLWLSRGNEQFF. CDR3 sequence (DNA): TGTGCCAGCAGTTTATGGCTAAGTAGAGGCAATGAGCAGTTCTTC.

This clone was seen a handful of times. This chain connects TRBV30 to TRBJ2-2; 9 nucleotides match TRBD1. The length of the CDR3 is 12 residues. J lost 7 bases, V lost 6 bases, and 3 bases had no gene match. Germline V gene lookup returns CDR1 GTSNPN and CDR2 SVGIG (reference sequence). Here the CDR3 reads CACNRGHGELFF. CDR3 nucleotides: TGTGCCTGCAACAGGGGGCACGGGGAGCTGTTTTTT. The whole variable domain, remainder taken from reference TRBV30 and TRBJ2-2, is SQTIHQWPATLVQPVGSPLSLECTVEGTSNPNLYWYRQAAGRGLQLLFYSVGIGQISSEVPQNLSASRPQDRQFILSSKKLLLSDSGFYLCACNRGHGELFFGEGSRLTVL.

V usage is TRBV2 and J usage is TRBJ2-2; 7 positions match TRBD2. CDR1 and CDR2 from the germline V gene are SNHLY and FYNNEI. The CDR3 length is 16 residues. V gave up 1 base and J gave up 7 bases; unmatched junction bases: 9. The DNA for the CDR3 is TGTGCCAGCAGTGAAGGTTTCAGCGGGAAGGTCGGGGAGCTGTTTTTT. Translated, it gives CASSEGFSGKVGELFF.

V gene TRBV7-3 combines with J gene TRBJ2-3, with TRBD2 as a possible D gene (5 bases). The V end lost 5 bases, the J end lost 1 base, and 16 bases lay between the germline ends. In germline, CDR1 is SGHTA, CDR2 FQGTGA. CDR3 length equals 16 residues. CDR3 residues: CASSPIGAAGTDTQYF. CDR3 DNA sequence: TGTGCCAGCAGCCCAATTGGAGCGGCCGGCACAGATACGCAGTATTTT. The variable domain in full, with the rest retrieved from reference TRBV7-3 and TRBJ2-3, is GAGVSQTPSNKVTEKGKYVELRCDPISGHTALYWYRQSLGQGPEFLIYFQGTGAADDSGLPNDRFFAVRPEGSVSTLKIQRTERGDSAVYLCASSPIGAAGTDTQYFGPGTRLTVL.

Comment on this clone: At one end the junction does not follow the germline gene, possibly because of a read error. This chain links TRBV19 with TRBJ2-7; tentative D call: TRBD2 (6 bases). Germline values: CDR1 LNHDA, CDR2 SQIVND (reference sequence). This CDR3 contains 15 residues. The CDR3 loop reads CASSIRDSGAYEQHF. As DNA, the CDR3 is TGTGCCAGTAGTATAAGGGACTCTGGCGCCTACGAGCAGCACTTC.

This clone has more than one count but fewer than ten. The chain has TRBV4-2 and TRBJ2-5, with 7 nucleotides matching TRBD1. The CDR3 extends over 14 amino acids. Trimming cost V 8 bases and J 6 bases; bases outside gene matches: 12. Germline V gives CDR1 LGHNA, CDR2 YNFKEQ. In nucleotides, the CDR3 is TGTGCCAGCGCGACCGCGGAAGGGGGCAAGACCCAGTACTTC. It is translated as CASATAEGGKTQYF.

V and J are TRBV7-9 and TRBJ2-5; tentative D call: TRBD1 (6 bases). Trimming removed 1 base from V and 6 bases from J, with 15 bases in between. The CDR3 runs to 15 residues. CDR1 is SEHNR, CDR2 FQNEAQ, per germline (reference sequence). CDR3 loop: CASSLDTAGAQTQYF. CDR3 nucleotides: TGTGCCAGCAGCTTAGATACGGCAGGGGCCCAGACCCAGTACTTC.

About this clone: An end of the junction does not agree with germline; a read error may underlie this. The chain combines TRBV7-3 with TRBJ2-3, with TRBD2 as a possible D gene (5 bases). The length of the CDR3 is 16 residues. Germline V gene lookup returns CDR1 SGHTA and CDR2 FQGTGA. The CDR3 sequence: CAGSPIGAAGTDTQYF. In nucleotides, the CDR3 is TGTGCCGGCAGCCCAATTGGAGCGGCCGGCACAGATACGCAGTATTTT.

The V and J genes are TRBV11-3 and TRBJ2-3; TRBD1 agrees at 8 bases. Germline CDR1 is SGHNT and CDR2 is YENEEA. The CDR3 is 15 amino acids. Trimming cost V 5 bases and J 4 bases; bases outside gene matches: 8. The CDR3 nucleotides are TGTGCCAGCAGCCCCGGACAGGGCAGGGCAGATACGCAGTATTTT. Its protein product is CASSPGQGRADTQYF.

The chain's CDR3 is CASSEASGSYNEQFF. CDR3 nucleotides: TGTGCCAGCAGTGAGGCTAGCGGCTCCTACAATGAGCAGTTCTTC. This rearrangement joins TRBV6-1 to TRBJ2-1; the match to TRBD2 covers 7 bases. This CDR3 contains 15 residues. Trimming at V came to 3 bases and at J to 0 bases, leaving 2 bases not matched to a gene. From germline, CDR1 is MNHNS and CDR2 SASEGT.

The chain recombines TRBV29-1 with TRBJ2-7; 12 bases fit TRBD2. V gave up 4 bases and J gave up 0 bases; unmatched junction bases: 1. This CDR3 is built from 14 residues. The germline V gene has CDR1 SQVTM and CDR2 ANQGSEA. The CDR3 nucleotides read TGCAGCGTTGGACTAGCGGGAGCCTCCTACGAGCAGTACTTC. This encodes CSVGLAGASYEQYF.

The chain recombines TRBV11-2 with TRBJ2-1, with 7 bases lining up with TRBD2. The CDR3 is 14 amino acids. With V trimmed by 5 bases and J by 5 bases, 6 bases remained unmatched. Per germline, CDR1 SGHAT and CDR2 FQNNGV. In DNA form, the CDR3 reads TGTGCCAGCAGCACCGGACTAGGGGACAATGAGCAGTTCTTC. Amino acids: CASSTGLGDNEQFF.

The rearrangement links TRBV7-6 to TRBJ1-5; no definite D call. CDR1 is SGHVS and CDR2 is FNYEAQ in the germline V gene. The length of the CDR3 is 15 residues. The ends were cut back, 0 bases at V and 3 bases at J, with 9 bases in the middle. The CDR3 reads CASSLAWGANQPQHF. The CDR3 DNA reads as TGTGCCAGCAGCTTAGCCTGGGGAGCCAATCAGCCCCAGCATTTT. The variable domain in full, completed from reference TRBV7-6 and TRBJ1-5, reads GAGVSQSPRYKVTKRGQDVALRCDPISGHVSLYWYRQALGQGPEFLTYFNYEAQQDKSGLPNDRFSAERPEGSISTLTIQRTEQRDSAMYRCASSLAWGANQPQHFGDGTRLSIL.

This clone was observed once. This chain uses TRBV7-9 with TRBJ1-1; D remains unclear. Germline V gene lookup returns CDR1 SEHNR and CDR2 FQNEAQ (reference sequence). V gave up 6 bases and J gave up 1 base, with 12 bases separating them. There are 14 residues in the CDR3. The CDR3 loop reads CASSPGRANTEAFF. CDR3 nucleotides: TGTGCCAGCAGTCCGGGGAGGGCGAACACTGAAGCTTTCTTT.

The chain employs TRBV7-2 and TRBJ2-3; D remains unclear. Deletions cut 6 bases from V and 5 bases from J, with 6 bases between. The CDR3 length is 11 residues. CDR1 is SGHTA, CDR2 FQGNSA, per germline. The CDR3 region is CASRRQDTQYF. The CDR3 DNA is TGTGCCAGCAGGAGACAAGATACGCAGTATTTT.

This clone was counted a few times. The V call is TRBV13, the J call TRBJ2-2; TRBD1 aligns across 7 bases. Germline V gives CDR1 PRHDT, CDR2 FYEKMQ (reference sequence). V lost 2 bases and J lost 7; bases outside the gene matches: 7. CDR3 length equals 15 residues. CDR3 residues: CASSLRQGRVGELFF. In DNA, the CDR3 is TGTGCCAGCAGCTTAAGACAGGGACGGGTCGGGGAGCTGTTTTTT.

V usage is TRBV27 and J usage is TRBJ1-2; D may be TRBD1 (6 bases). The CDR3 has 15 amino acids. Trimming cost V 7 bases and J 4 bases, with 19 bases left between them. The germline gives CDR1 MNHEY, CDR2 SMNVEV (reference sequence). The CDR3 here is CASKKAGGRAYGYTF. The CDR3 DNA is TGTGCCAGCAAGAAAGCGGGGGGCCGCGCCTATGGCTACACCTTC.

CDR3 in DNA: TGTGCCAGTAGTAACGGACAGCGCGCGAACACCGGGGAGCTGTTTTTT. This translates into CASSNGQRANTGELFF. The chain joins TRBV19 to TRBJ2-2; TRBD1 is a possible D gene (6 bases). Germline V gene data show CDR1 as LNHDA and CDR2 as SQIVND (reference sequence). The CDR3 runs 16 residues. The V end lost 4 bases, the J end lost 0 bases, and 12 bases lay between the germline ends. Based on the CDR3 plus reference TRBV19 and TRBJ2-2, the full variable domain is DGGITQSPKYLFRKEGQNVTLSCEQNLNHDAMYWYRQDPGQGLRLIYYSQIVNDFQKGDIAEGYSVSREKKESFPLTVTSAQKNPTAFYLCASSNGQRANTGELFFGEGSRLTVL.

The chain has TRBV4-2 and TRBJ2-7; TRBD1 agrees at 9 bases. The CDR3 runs 16 residues. Trimming took 3 bases from V and 5 from J; bases not matched to a gene: 11. Germline assignment: CDR1 LGHNA and CDR2 YNFKEQ. The CDR3 DNA is TGTGCCAGCAGCCAGCTCATCGGACAGGGGTCCCACGAGCAGTACTTC. Its protein is CASSQLIGQGSHEQYF.

The rearrangement links TRBV4-3 to TRBJ2-1, with a tentative D call TRBD2 (6 bases). The CDR3 spans 16 residues. V lost 0 bases and J lost 6, with 15 bases in between. Looked up from germline, CDR1 is LGHNA and CDR2 is YSLEER. The CDR3 DNA follows: TGCGCCAGCAGCCAAGATCGGTACGGGAGTTTCAATGAGCAGTTCTTC. The encoded protein is CASSQDRYGSFNEQFF.

V usage is TRBV15 and J usage is TRBJ2-7; TRBD2 aligns across 11 bases. The J segment lost 3 bases and the V segment lost 10 bases, leaving 2 bases of the junction unmatched. The CDR3 is made up of 12 amino acids. Germline V gene sequence: CDR1 LNHNV, CDR2 YYDKDF (reference sequence). The CDR3 region is CAIGTSGYEQYF. The CDR3 DNA follows: TGTGCCATCGGGACTAGCGGCTACGAGCAGTACTTC.

The genes are TRBV15 and TRBJ2-5; 9 bases map to TRBD1. The CDR3 runs 17 residues. CDR1 and CDR2 from the germline V gene are LNHNV and YYDKDF (reference sequence). The V segment lost 4 bases and the J segment 5 bases; nucleotides outside the gene matches: 14. The CDR3 nucleotides are TGTGCCACCAGCACCCCGACGACAGGGGGTGCTCGGGAGACCCAGTACTTC. Its protein product is CATSTPTTGGARETQYF.

The gene calls are TRBV27 and TRBJ2-3; D is ambiguous. Per germline, CDR1 MNHEY and CDR2 SMNVEV (reference sequence). The CDR3 sequence is 13 residues long. V gave up 2 bases and J gave up 2 bases, with 5 bases separating them. The CDR3 loop reads CASSLIHTDTQYF. CDR3 coding DNA: TGTGCCAGCAGTTTAATCCACACAGATACGCAGTATTTT.

This clone was seen a handful of times. The CDR3 reads CASSSGTGVDIQYF. CDR3 bases: TGTGCCAGCAGCTCCGGGACAGGGGTTGACATTCAGTACTTC. This chain joins TRBV27 and TRBJ2-4; 10 bases match TRBD1. This CDR3 region has 14 residues. The V gene's germline CDR1 is MNHEY and CDR2 SMNVEV (reference sequence). J was trimmed by 8 bases and V by 6 bases; bases with no gene match: 7.

This chain connects TRBV7-6 to TRBJ2-1, with 8 bases aligning to TRBD2. The CDR3 covers 14 residues. The germline V gene has CDR1 SGHVS and CDR2 FNYEAQ. Trimming took 1 base from V and 15 from J; bases not matched to a gene: 11. The CDR3 here is CASSLEAGGRMLFF. The CDR3 region has the DNA TGTGCCAGCAGCTTAGAGGCGGGCGGGAGGATGTTGTTCTTC.

The count of this clone is one. The chain recombines TRBV7-2 with TRBJ2-2, with TRBD2 matching over 9 bases. Germline loops: CDR1 SGHTA, CDR2 FQGNSA. CDR3 length equals 15 residues. V was pared by 4 bases and J by 7 bases, with 7 bases of the junction left unmatched. CDR3 in amino acids: CASSSIAGVNGELFF. CDR3 in DNA: TGTGCCAGCAGCTCGATAGCGGGAGTAAACGGGGAGCTGTTTTTT.

V and J are TRBV19 and TRBJ2-7; TRBD2 might be the D (6 bases). This CDR3 contains 16 residues. Germline CDR1 is LNHDA and CDR2 is SQIVND (reference sequence). Between the trimmed V and J ends, which lost 0 bases and 3 bases, there was a span of 15 bases. The CDR3 DNA follows: TGTGCCAGTAGTATAGATGTCCCGGGAGACATCTACGAGCAGTACTTC. Translating it yields CASSIDVPGDIYEQYF.

The chain links TRBV14 to TRBJ2-5, with 10 bases lining up with TRBD2. The J call may not be correct, given that the DNA end is closer to TRBJ2-7. The V gene's germline CDR1 is SGHDN and CDR2 FVKESK. This CDR3 contains 15 residues. CDR3 DNA sequence: TGTGCCAGCAGTCAATGGACTAGCGGACTCTACGAGCAGTACTTC. It yields the protein CASSQWTSGLYEQYF.

The chain carries TRBV7-2 and TRBJ2-5; D is possibly TRBD2 (7 bases). The CDR3 is made up of 13 amino acids. V gave up 3 bases and J gave up 10 bases, with 15 bases separating them. Germline CDR1 is SGHTA and CDR2 is FQGNSA. This chain's CDR3 is CASSFGGGHDQYF. The DNA for the CDR3 is TGTGCCAGCAGCTTTGGCGGGGGCCACGACCAGTACTTC. The full variable domain, completed using reference TRBV7-2 and TRBJ2-5, is GAGVSQSPSNKVTEKGKDVELRCDPISGHTALYWYRQSLGQGLEFLIYFQGNSAPDKSGLPSDRFSAERTGGSVSTLTIQRTQQEDSAVYLCASSFGGGHDQYFGPGTRLLVL.

The chain combines TRBV7-2 with TRBJ2-5, with 10 bases fitting TRBD2. The germline V gene has CDR1 SGHTA and CDR2 FQGNSA. Losses at the gene ends were 0 bases for V and 4 bases for J; bases not matched to a gene: 8. CDR3 length: 17 residues. CDR3: CASSLAVGLADAETQYF. The DNA of the CDR3 is TGTGCCAGCAGCTTAGCCGTAGGACTAGCGGATGCAGAGACCCAGTACTTC.